A single sample is the source of the 13 T cell receptor beta chains below, sequenced in a study of T cells in Graves' hyperthyroidism and ophthalmopathy. The investigators amplified TCR beta CDR3 regions from RNA transcripts. An initial round of RT-PCR targeting the TCR CDR3 relied on the HTBI primer set. TCRdb re-derived calls from the multiplex PCR reads in MiXCR, one entry per CDR3 protein. In the table there are more than 300,000 distinct CDR3 sequences, about 18% of which are singletons. The material sequenced was blood. These receptors originate from a man between 18 and 29 years old with Graves' ophthalmopathy.

The sample holds one count of this clonotype. V is TRBV27 and J is TRBJ1-1; tentatively, D is TRBD1 (5 bases). The germline V gene encodes CDR1 MNHEY and CDR2 SMNVEV (reference sequence). Trimming removed 5 bases from V and 3 bases from J, with 13 bases in between. The length of the CDR3 is 14 residues. CDR3 DNA: TGTGCCAGCAGTCCAAGACAGTTGGACACTGAAGCTTTCTTT. It yields the protein CASSPRQLDTEAFF.

Only a few counts were recorded for this clonotype. V gene TRBV14 combines with J gene TRBJ2-1, with no clear D. CDR3 size: 14 residues. The germline gives CDR1 SGHDN, CDR2 FVKESK. Trimming stripped 5 bases from V and 3 bases from J, with 11 bases between. The chain's CDR3 is CASSFRRDYNEQFF. Written as DNA, the CDR3 is TGTGCCAGCAGCTTTCGACGAGACTACAATGAGCAGTTCTTC.

This clonotype was seen more than once but under ten times. CDR3 DNA: TGTGCCAGCAACTCGAGGGCCGGGGGGATACAAGAGACCCAGTACTTC. It specifies CASNSRAGGIQETQYF. The V call is TRBV7-2, the J call TRBJ2-5; TRBD2 matches at 7 bases. Germline loops: CDR1 SGHTA, CDR2 FQGNSA. This CDR3 is built from 16 residues. The trim removed 7 bases at V and 2 bases at J, leaving 13 bases unmatched.

At least ten counts were recorded for this clonotype. The chain uses TRBV25-1 and TRBJ2-1; 7 bases map to TRBD1. This CDR3 region has 18 residues. Germline V CDR1 and CDR2: MGHDK, SYGVNS. V shed 2 bases, J shed 7 bases, and the junction held 17 bases outside the gene matches. CDR3 residues: CASSELPGREQGINEQFF. In DNA form, the CDR3 reads TGTGCCAGCAGTGAACTTCCGGGGAGAGAACAGGGGATAAATGAGCAGTTCTTC.

This clonotype was seen at least ten times. The chain joins TRBV3-1 to TRBJ2-7; D not resolved. V lost 4 bases and J 2 bases, leaving 15 bases between the germline ends. Germline V gives CDR1 LGHDT, CDR2 YNNKEL (reference sequence). This CDR3 region has 15 residues. The CDR3 sequence: CASSPLGRGTYEQYF. The CDR3 region has the DNA TGTGCCAGCAGCCCGCTAGGACGTGGAACCTACGAGCAGTACTTC.

This clonotype showed up many times. This rearrangement joins TRBV7-6 to TRBJ1-1, with D possibly being TRBD1 (6 bases). CDR3 length: 13 residues. V was shortened by 6 bases and J by 4 bases, with 12 bases between the two germline ends. Germline V gene data show CDR1 as SGHVS and CDR2 as FNYEAQ. CDR3 amino acids: CASSLQGSTEAFF. In DNA form, the CDR3 reads TGTGCCAGCAGTCTTCAGGGGAGCACTGAAGCTTTCTTT.

There are many counts of this clonotype. The chain has TRBV12-3 or TRBV12-4 and TRBJ2-7, with 7 bases lining up with TRBD1. The V segment lost 6 bases and the J segment 4 bases; nucleotides outside the gene matches: 6. This CDR3 comprises 13 residues. This CDR3 reads CASRTGDGYEQYF. The CDR3 nucleotides read TGTGCCAGCAGAACAGGGGATGGGTACGAGCAGTACTTC.

There are many counts of this clonotype. The rearrangement links TRBV12-3 or TRBV12-4 to TRBJ2-5, with a possible D match to TRBD2 (6 bases). The V gene lost 4 bases and the J gene lost 3 bases, with 18 bases spanning the gap. The CDR3 extends over 16 amino acids. CDR3 DNA sequence: TGTGCCAGCAGTTCCCGCGGGACTCTAGACGAAGAGACCCAGTACTTC. It encodes CASSSRGTLDEETQYF.

This clonotype was detected only a few times. The chain combines TRBV4-1 with TRBJ1-6; no reliable D call. CDR3 length: 13 residues. CDR1 is MGHRA, CDR2 YSYEKL, per germline. The ends were cut back, 4 bases at V and 8 bases at J, with 9 bases in the middle. The CDR3 bases are TGCGCCAGCAGCCGAGATGTGGATTCACCCCTCCACTTT. This encodes CASSRDVDSPLHF.

The table lists this clonotype with a few counts. This sequence joins TRBV19 and TRBJ1-2; possibly TRBD1 for D (5 bases). Germline assignment: CDR1 LNHDA and CDR2 SQIVND (reference sequence). Trimming shortened V by 7 bases and J by 4 bases, and 16 bases separated the two germline ends. The CDR3 consists of 14 residues. The CDR3 DNA reads as TGTGCCAGTACCCCAGCGGGGGAGACCTATGGCTACACCTTC. Protein: CASTPAGETYGYTF. Combining the CDR3 with reference TRBV19 and TRBJ1-2 gives the whole variable domain DGGITQSPKYLFRKEGQNVTLSCEQNLNHDAMYWYRQDPGQGLRLIYYSQIVNDFQKGDIAEGYSVSREKKESFPLTVTSAQKNPTAFYLCASTPAGETYGYTFGSGTRLTVV.

A note on this clonotype: Relative to the germline gene, one junction end is altered; a read error may explain this. The V and J genes are TRBV3-1 and TRBJ1-1, with a possible D match to TRBD1 (6 bases). CDR1 is LGHDT and CDR2 is YNNKEL in the germline V gene (reference sequence). This CDR3 is built from 14 residues. The CDR3 nucleotides read TGTGCCAGCAGCCAAGGGGGATGGGACACTGAAGCCTTCTTT. This gives the protein CASSQGGWDTEAFF.

This clonotype was counted many times. V gene TRBV28 combines with J gene TRBJ1-5; possible D gene TRBD1, 5 bases. CDR3 length: 14 residues. CDR1 is MDHEN, CDR2 SYDVKM, per germline. Trimming took off 4 bases at V and 3 bases at J, with 10 bases between the two ends. The CDR3 bases are TGTGCCAGCAGTTCCGGGACCGTCAATCAGCCCCAGCATTTT. This sequence encodes CASSSGTVNQPQHF.

In this sample, this clonotype turned up many times. This chain uses TRBV5-6 with TRBJ2-7; TRBD1 aligns across 9 bases. The CDR3 is 15 residues long. From germline, CDR1 is SGHDT and CDR2 YYEEEE. V dropped 4 bases and J dropped 3; count of bases not matched to a gene: 8. The CDR3 nucleotides read TGTGCCAGCAGCGTCGAGGGACAGGGAGGCTACGAGCAGTACTTC. Its protein is CASSVEGQGGYEQYF.